One sample yielded the 14 T cell receptor beta chains listed below, sequenced in a study of blood T cell repertoires in COVID-19. The repertoire was sequenced with immunoSEQ multiplex PCR; TCRdb's copy has only in-frame clones and lacks some. The sample gives roughly 180,000 clones, around 85% of which show up once; 6.9% is in the top ten. The sequenced sample was peripheral blood. These receptors were collected from an elderly man with COVID-19, enrolled during active disease.

V is TRBV27 and J is TRBJ1-4; D gene ambiguous. The V gene's germline CDR1 is MNHEY and CDR2 SMNVEV (reference sequence). The CDR3 has 13 residues. The V and J ends lost 6 bases and 7 bases respectively, with 12 bases between them. The DNA of the CDR3 is TGTGCCAGCAGCTCGAGGGTTGGTGAAAAACTGTTTTTT. Amino acids: CASSSRVGEKLFF.

This clone has only one observation. The rearrangement links TRBV18 to TRBJ1-5, with a possible D match to TRBD1 (5 bases). This CDR3 is 17 amino acids long. From germline, CDR1 is KGHSH and CDR2 LQKENI. V was shortened by 3 bases and J by 4 bases, with 19 bases between the two germline ends. In DNA, the CDR3 is TGTGCCAGCTCACCTTCTAGTGGGCAGGGAACTAATCAGCCCCAGCATTTT. Translation gives CASSPSSGQGTNQPQHF.

The chain recombines TRBV5-1 with TRBJ1-6, with unresolved D. Trimming stripped 0 bases from V and 6 bases from J, with 4 bases between. The CDR3 is made up of 13 amino acids. In germline, CDR1 is SGHRS, CDR2 YFSETQ. CDR3 coding DNA: TGCGCCAGCAGCTTGGGCAGTAATTCACCCCTCCACTTT. Protein: CASSLGSNSPLHF.

This chain links TRBV7-2 with TRBJ1-4; 8 nucleotides line up with TRBD1. The trim removed 1 base at V and 12 bases at J, leaving 10 bases unmatched. This CDR3 is 15 amino acids long. Germline V gene sequence: CDR1 SGHTA, CDR2 FQGNSA. The CDR3 DNA reads as TGTGCCAGCAGCTTAGTGGGACAGGTGTGGGGGGAACTGTTTTTT. Its protein product is CASSLVGQVWGELFF.

This clone was detected only once. V and J are TRBV27 and TRBJ1-4; D perhaps matches TRBD1 (5 bases). Per the germline V gene, CDR1 is MNHEY and CDR2 is SMNVEV (reference sequence). With 4 bases removed from V and 8 bases from J, the gap between germline ends came to 20 bases. This CDR3 contains 16 residues. DNA for the CDR3: TGTGCCAGCAGTTCGGGACGGAGGGGTAGGGACGAAAAACTGTTTTTT. It translates to CASSSGRRGRDEKLFF. Together with reference TRBV27 and TRBJ1-4, the CDR3 gives the full variable domain: EAQVTQNPRYLITVTGKKLTVTCSQNMNHEYMSWYRQDPGLGLRQIYYSMNVEVTDKGDVPEGYKVSRKEKRNFPLILESPSPNQTSLYFCASSSGRRGRDEKLFFGSGTQLSVL.

The V and J genes are TRBV19 and TRBJ1-2; unclear D gene. CDR1 LNHDA and CDR2 SQIVND come from the germline V gene (reference sequence). CDR3 length equals 15 residues. V shed 5 bases and J shed 5 bases, with 18 bases lying between them. As DNA, the CDR3 is TGTGCCAGTAGTCCCCTCGGGTCCGACTTTTATGGCTACACCTTC. It translates to CASSPLGSDFYGYTF.

The gene calls are TRBV10-2 and TRBJ2-7; TRBD2 is a possible D gene (6 bases). This CDR3 spans 15 amino acids. The germline CDR1 and CDR2 sequences are WSHSY and SAAADI. V was pared by 2 bases and J by 4 bases, with 15 bases between. The CDR3 nucleotides are TGCGCCAGCAGTGAGCTCGGAGGGGCCGAATACGAGCAGTACTTC. This gives the protein CASSELGGAEYEQYF.

The chain joins TRBV19 to TRBJ1-1; 7 bases fit TRBD1. Germline CDR1 and CDR2: LNHDA and SQIVND (reference sequence). The CDR3 is made up of 13 amino acids. Trimming took 5 bases from V and 7 from J; bases not matched to a gene: 7. The CDR3 spells CASSPQTGDEAFF. Written as DNA, the CDR3 is TGTGCCAGTAGTCCACAAACAGGGGATGAAGCTTTCTTT.

The genes are TRBV6-2 or TRBV6-3 and TRBJ2-1; tentative D call: TRBD1 (6 bases). V was cut by 5 bases and J by 7 bases, with 12 bases left in between. The CDR3 is 13 residues long. Germline CDR1 is MNHEY and CDR2 is SVGEGT. The chain's CDR3 is CASSLRTENEQFF. CDR3 DNA sequence: TGTGCCAGCAGTCTGAGGACAGAAAATGAGCAGTTCTTC.

The V call is TRBV5-5, the J call TRBJ1-1; tentatively, D is TRBD1 (5 bases). This CDR3 comprises 14 residues. CDR1 and CDR2 (germline): SGHKS, YYEKEE (reference sequence). V was trimmed by 0 bases and J by 6 bases, leaving 12 bases between them. The DNA of the CDR3 is TGTGCCAGCAGCTTGGAGGCGGGACCACCTGAAGCTTTCTTT. Protein product: CASSLEAGPPEAFF.

This clone has a single count. The chain combines TRBV3-1 (or the pseudogene TRBV3-2) with TRBJ2-1; 8 nucleotides match TRBD2. V shed 4 bases and J 5 bases; nucleotides not matched to a gene: 4. CDR1 and CDR2 from the germline V gene are LGHDT and YNNKEL (reference sequence). The CDR3 sequence is 14 residues long. The DNA for the CDR3 is TGTGCCAGCAGCCTTAGCGGGGCTGACAATGAGCAGTTCTTC. Its translation is CASSLSGADNEQFF.

Note on this clone: This sample also contains other DNA sequences that code for the same CDR3. The CDR3 reads CAISGQENSPLHF. The DNA of the CDR3 is TGTGCCATCAGCGGACAGGAGAATTCACCCCTCCACTTT. V is TRBV10-3 and J is TRBJ1-6, with 7 nucleotides matching TRBD1. Germline trimming cut 6 bases from V and 7 bases from J; bases unmatched to any gene: 3. The CDR3 is made up of 13 amino acids. From germline, CDR1 is ENHRY and CDR2 SYGVKD.

V usage is TRBV28 and J usage is TRBJ1-4; 7 bases map to TRBD1. Germline V CDR1 and CDR2: MDHEN, SYDVKM. The V gene end was trimmed by 3 bases and the J gene end by 5 bases; junction bases not matched to a gene: 12. CDR3 length equals 17 residues. CDR3 nucleotides: TGTGCCAGCAGTTTTCAGGCCGGAGGGGGCGCGAATGAAAAACTGTTTTTT. It translates to CASSFQAGGGANEKLFF.

This chain links TRBV12-5 with TRBJ1-2; 8 nucleotides match TRBD1. Per germline, CDR1 LGHNT and CDR2 FRNRAP. Unmatched junction bases numbered 1, after V lost 5 bases and J lost 5 bases. The CDR3 runs 12 residues. The CDR3 region is CASGGTGYGYTF. The CDR3 nucleotides are TGTGCTAGTGGTGGGACAGGTTATGGCTACACCTTC.